The sequence of this TCR beta chain was determined in a study of blood T cell repertoires in COVID-19. Study-level background: Samples taken during acute and convalescent COVID-19 were collected in the United States, Italy and Spain.

This clone appeared once. CDR3 length: 14 amino acids. Trimming pared 5 bases from V and 1 base from J, leaving 11 bases between. The germline V gene has CDR1 MDHEN and CDR2 SYDVKM. Here immunoSEQ multiplex PCR was the method, and the copy in TCRdb shows in-frame clones only, minus some. Among roughly 59,000 clones listed, 70% to 80% were seen once. The sequence came from a human donor in a cohort sampled during active COVID-19. The V call is TRBV28, the J call TRBJ1-1; a possible D gene is TRBD1 (6 bases). The sample comprised peripheral blood. The CDR3 sequence: CASSRRGGNTEAFF. The CDR3 region has the DNA TGTGCCAGCAGTCGCAGGGGTGGGAACACTGAAGCTTTCTTT.